This T cell receptor (beta chain) was identified in a study of cytomegalovirus exposure and HLA in healthy donors. On this clone: What it recognizes is unknown.

Findings of the study overall: In a later analysis, TCR beta V- and J-gene trimming showed a link to a missense DCLRE1C variant. DRB1 showed the most TCR associations and HLA-C the fewest in a later analysis, as rates varied by HLA locus.

Germline loops: CDR1 SGHKS, CDR2 YYEKEE (reference sequence). With 7 bases removed from V and 0 bases from J, the gap between germline ends came to 8 bases. The CDR3 has 13 amino acids. The PCR employed 60 Vbeta primers together with 13 Jbeta primers. Method: immunoSEQ multiplex PCR; TCRdb's copy keeps in-frame clones and lacks some. This table lists about 77,000 clones. The clonotype was recovered from a man aged 50 to 60 in good health and CMV-seropositive. The sequencing sample was made of PBMCs. V usage is TRBV5-5 and J usage is TRBJ2-1, with D tentatively TRBD2 (5 bases). CDR3 nucleotides: TGTGCCAGCGTCGGACTCTCCTACAATGAGCAGTTCTTC. Its translation: CASVGLSYNEQFF.